The 16 T cell receptor beta chains in this list originate from one sample, sequenced in a study of blood T cell repertoires in COVID-19. The protocol was immunoSEQ multiplex PCR, while the TCRdb copy is restricted to in-frame clones and leaves out a portion. Here the sample spans around 380,000 clones, about 90% being singletons. Sequenced: PBMCs or T cells enriched from blood (not recorded which). These receptors came from a man aged 30 to 45 who had recovered from COVID-19.

The rearrangement joins TRBV7-2 to TRBJ2-3; D might be TRBD2 (5 bases). This CDR3 is 14 amino acids long. CDR1 and CDR2 from the germline V gene are SGHTA and FQGNSA. Trimming took 2 bases from V and 0 from J, leaving 6 bases between them. This CDR3 is CASSLRDSTDTQYF. The CDR3, as DNA: TGTGCCAGCAGCTTACGGGATAGCACAGATACGCAGTATTTT.

The sample holds a few counts of this clone. The DNA for the CDR3 is TGTGCCAGCAGTGAACCGGGACAGGGATTATTTCAGCCCCAGCATTTT. Protein sequence: CASSEPGQGLFQPQHF. This chain joins TRBV2 and TRBJ1-5, with TRBD1 identical over 9 bases. Germline values: CDR1 SNHLY, CDR2 FYNNEI. The CDR3 consists of 16 residues. V was pared by 2 bases and J by 6 bases, with 8 bases of the junction left unmatched.

The chain links TRBV30 to TRBJ1-2; D gene uncertain. This CDR3 contains 13 residues. The V gene's germline CDR1 is GTSNPN and CDR2 SVGIG (reference sequence). V dropped 5 bases and J dropped 4 bases, with 14 bases sitting between them. The CDR3 DNA follows: TGTGCCTGGTATGACGGAGGGAGCTATGGCTACACCTTC. Protein: CAWYDGGSYGYTF.

The chain has TRBV30 and TRBJ1-1; 9 bases agree with TRBD1. The CDR3 is made up of 15 amino acids. CDR1 is GTSNPN and CDR2 is SVGIG in the germline V gene (reference sequence). The J segment lost 8 bases and the V segment lost 2 bases, leaving 12 bases of the junction unmatched. Here the CDR3 reads CAWSLSGTGITEAFF. DNA of the CDR3: TGTGCCTGGAGTCTTTCCGGGACAGGGATAACCGAAGCTTTCTTT.

This sequence joins TRBV30 and TRBJ1-1; D not resolved. Trimming stripped 3 bases from V and 3 bases from J, with 5 bases between. This CDR3 region has 11 residues. CDR1 is GTSNPN and CDR2 is SVGIG in the germline V gene (reference sequence). In DNA form, the CDR3 reads TGTGCCTGGAGGCAGGACACTGAAGCTTTCTTT. Its protein is CAWRQDTEAFF.

The rearrangement links TRBV7-2 to TRBJ1-4; 12 bases agree with TRBD1. The trim removed 5 bases at V and 6 bases at J, leaving 16 bases unmatched. This CDR3 spans 19 amino acids. Germline CDR1 SGHTA, CDR2 FQGNSA. CDR3 nucleotide sequence: TGTGCCAGCAGCCCTGGGACAGGGGGCTTACAAGATTCTGATGAAAAACTGTTTTTT. Protein sequence: CASSPGTGGLQDSDEKLFF. The full variable domain, its missing parts supplied by reference TRBV7-2 and TRBJ1-4, is GAGVSQSPSNKVTEKGKDVELRCDPISGHTALYWYRQSLGQGLEFLIYFQGNSAPDKSGLPSDRFSAERTGGSVSTLTIQRTQQEDSAVYLCASSPGTGGLQDSDEKLFFGSGTQLSVL.

The chain carries TRBV6-5 and TRBJ2-7, with 7 bases fitting TRBD2. Looked up from germline, CDR1 is MNHEY and CDR2 is SVGAGI. CDR3 length equals 14 residues. Trimming cost V 0 bases and J 6 bases; bases outside gene matches: 5. The DNA for the CDR3 is TGTGCCAGCAGTTACTCGATTGGGGGGGGCGAGCAGTACTTC. Translated, it gives CASSYSIGGGEQYF.

The chain carries TRBV19 and TRBJ1-3; 10 nucleotides match TRBD1. V trimming: 3 bases; J trimming: 1 base; junction bases outside the gene matches: 6. CDR3 size: 17 residues. Germline CDR1 LNHDA, CDR2 SQIVND (reference sequence). The CDR3, as DNA: TGTGCCAGTAGTATGGTTGGGACAGGGGTATCTGGAAACACCATATATTTT. This gives the protein CASSMVGTGVSGNTIYF.

DNA for the CDR3: TGTGCCATCAAGACTAGCGGGGGGCACAATGAGCAGTTCTTC. This encodes CAIKTSGGHNEQFF. The V call is TRBV10-3, the J call TRBJ2-1; TRBD2 matches at 13 bases. V was clipped by 7 bases and J by 5 bases; unmatched bases: 2. Germline CDR1 reads ENHRY; CDR2 reads SYGVKD. The CDR3 totals 14 residues.

The genes are TRBV11-2 and TRBJ2-5; 8 bases align to TRBD1. The V segment lost 5 bases and the J segment 0 bases; nucleotides outside the gene matches: 11. The germline CDR1 and CDR2 sequences are SGHAT and FQNNGV. The CDR3 consists of 17 residues. CDR3 DNA: TGTGCCAGCAGCCCAGGGGGCGAACAGGGCTACCAAGAGACCCAGTACTTC. Translated, it gives CASSPGGEQGYQETQYF.

The chain employs TRBV7-7 and TRBJ2-2, with 9 bases that match TRBD2. Germline CDR1 and CDR2: SSHAT and FNYEAQ (reference sequence). The J segment lost 4 bases and the V segment lost 5 bases, leaving 5 bases of the junction unmatched. The length of the CDR3 is 15 residues. CDR3 nucleotides: TGTGCCAGCAGCGCCGGGACTAGCATCACCGGGGAGCTGTTTTTT. Translation gives CASSAGTSITGELFF.

The V gene is TRBV19, the J gene TRBJ1-5, with D tentatively TRBD1 (6 bases). Germline lookup yields CDR1 LNHDA and CDR2 SQIVND (reference sequence). V lost 3 bases and J 1 base, leaving 13 bases between the germline ends. CDR3 length equals 16 residues. The CDR3 coding sequence is TGTGCCAGTAGTATTAGTGGACAGACGAGCAATCAGCCCCAGCATTTT. Translated: CASSISGQTSNQPQHF.

This sequence joins TRBV6-5 and TRBJ1-5; the D gene is possibly TRBD1 (5 bases). This CDR3 has 15 amino acids. The V and J ends lost 5 bases and 1 base respectively, with 12 bases between them. The germline V gene encodes CDR1 MNHEY and CDR2 SVGAGI. The CDR3 sequence is CASSQGGWSNQPQHF. In DNA, the CDR3 is TGTGCCAGCAGTCAGGGAGGGTGGAGCAATCAGCCCCAGCATTTT.

This clone came up once. Other DNA variants within this sample encode the same CDR3. V and J are TRBV5-1 and TRBJ2-1; the match to TRBD2 covers 9 bases. CDR1 is SGHRS, CDR2 YFSETQ, per germline. V dropped 4 bases and J dropped 0; count of bases not matched to a gene: 2. The CDR3 contains 15 residues. The CDR3 spells CASSLSGGSYNEQFF. The CDR3 DNA follows: TGCGCCAGCAGCCTTAGCGGGGGCTCCTACAATGAGCAGTTCTTC.

The CDR3 protein is CASSLRTGTGVVLFF. In nucleotides, the CDR3 is TGCGCCAGCAGCTTGCGAACCGGGACAGGGGTCGTACTGTTTTTT. The chain recombines TRBV5-1 with TRBJ2-2; 10 nucleotides line up with TRBD1. This CDR3 is 15 amino acids long. V shed 1 base, J shed 14 bases, and the junction held 11 bases outside the gene matches. From germline, CDR1 is SGHRS and CDR2 YFSETQ.

This CDR3 reads CASSLGTSQQETQYF. CDR3 bases: TGTGCCAGCAGCTTAGGGACTAGCCAACAAGAGACCCAGTACTTC. V and J are TRBV7-2 and TRBJ2-5, with 8 nucleotides matching TRBD2. This CDR3 is built from 15 residues. Germline lookup yields CDR1 SGHTA and CDR2 FQGNSA. V dropped 1 base and J dropped 2; count of bases not matched to a gene: 3.